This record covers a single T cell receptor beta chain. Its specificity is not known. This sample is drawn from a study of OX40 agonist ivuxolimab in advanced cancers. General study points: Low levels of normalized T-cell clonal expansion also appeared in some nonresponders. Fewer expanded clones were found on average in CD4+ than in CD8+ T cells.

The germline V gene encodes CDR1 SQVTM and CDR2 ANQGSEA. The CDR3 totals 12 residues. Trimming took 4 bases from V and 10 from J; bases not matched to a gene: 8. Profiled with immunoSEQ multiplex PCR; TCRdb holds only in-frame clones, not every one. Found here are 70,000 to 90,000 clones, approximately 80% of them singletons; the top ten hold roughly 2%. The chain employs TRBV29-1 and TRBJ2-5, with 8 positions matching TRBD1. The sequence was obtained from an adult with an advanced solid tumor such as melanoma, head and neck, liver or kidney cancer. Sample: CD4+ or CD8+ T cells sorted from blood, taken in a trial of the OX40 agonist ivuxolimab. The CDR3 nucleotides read TGCAGCGTTGGGTCAGGGGGCTCCAACCAGTACTTC. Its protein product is CSVGSGGSNQYF.